The entry below describes one T cell receptor (beta chain). This record comes from a study of blood T cell repertoires in COVID-19. The wider study: From the United States, Italy and Spain came samples of acute and convalescent COVID-19. The cDNA or gDNA used as material had been derived from T cells, B-cell-depleted T cells, or PBMCs.

There are 12 residues in the CDR3. Germline lookup yields CDR1 LNHDA and CDR2 SQIVND (reference sequence). The ends lost 7 bases at V and 4 bases at J; junction bases unmatched: 1. Study processing details: Reference gene primers were amplified, and this amplification served to estimate nucleated cell counts. Here immunoSEQ multiplex PCR was the method, and the copy in TCRdb shows in-frame clones only, minus some. D and trimming were read from the DNA, whereas the V and J calls and clone size are those reported in that table. The sample yields roughly 250,000 clones, roughly nine tenths seen once. This receptor was identified in a man in his 60s who had recovered from COVID-19. V is TRBV19 and J is TRBJ2-5, with 9 bases lining up with TRBD1. The sample taken for sequencing was peripheral blood. This CDR3 is CASKDRGETQYF. The CDR3 DNA sequence: TGTGCCAGTAAGGACAGGGGAGAGACCCAGTACTTC.